This T cell receptor (beta chain) originates from a study of cytomegalovirus exposure and HLA in healthy donors. In the study overall: In a later analysis, the 100 to 150 validation repertoires were reported to have used the same platform as the 600 to 800 first-cohort repertoires.

General study points: Altogether, 160 or so TCR beta chains were recorded as cytomegalovirus-associated.

To note about this clone: Its antigen is undetermined.

The method was immunoSEQ multiplex PCR; TCRdb's version includes in-frame clones alone and lacks a portion of them. The data contain roughly 50,000 clones, about 92% of them seen just once; the ten biggest clones take up 1.5% to 2%. The germline gives CDR1 MDHEN, CDR2 SYDVKM. The CDR3 runs to 14 residues. Between the trimmed V and J ends, which lost 2 bases and 3 bases, there was a span of 8 bases. The specimen sequenced was PBMCs. The V gene is TRBV28, the J gene TRBJ1-3; D is unresolved. The TCR was taken from a woman under 30 in good health and CMV-seropositive. The CDR3 DNA reads TGTGCCAGCAGTTTAGTGACAAGTGGAAACACCATATATTTT. The encoded protein is CASSLVTSGNTIYF.